Below, 32 T cell receptor beta chains from the same sample are listed, as sequenced in a study of blood T cell repertoires in COVID-19. Measured with immunoSEQ multiplex PCR; TCRdb has only the in-frame clones, and not every one. The sample has about 210,000 clones; approximately 80% are singletons. The sequenced sample was PBMCs or T cells enriched from blood (not recorded which). The receptors come from a man aged 25 to 40 with acute COVID-19.

This rearrangement joins TRBV6-5 to TRBJ2-7; unclear D gene. From germline, CDR1 is MNHEY and CDR2 SVGAGI. V dropped 6 bases and J dropped 0 bases, with 6 bases sitting between them. This CDR3 contains 12 residues. CDR3 loop: CASSHNSYEQYF. The CDR3 DNA sequence: TGTGCCAGCAGCCACAACTCCTACGAGCAGTACTTC.

V gene TRBV4-1 combines with J gene TRBJ2-7; TRBD1 aligns across 11 bases. CDR3 size: 16 residues. With 3 bases clipped from V and 2 bases from J, the junction kept 6 bases outside the gene matches. CDR1 and CDR2 (germline): MGHRA, YSYEKL. CDR3 loop: CASSHGTGGKPYEQYF. In nucleotides, the CDR3 is TGCGCCAGCAGCCATGGGACAGGGGGAAAACCCTACGAGCAGTACTTC.

The chain combines TRBV27 with TRBJ1-2, with D maybe TRBD1 (5 bases). Germline V gene data show CDR1 as MNHEY and CDR2 as SMNVEV (reference sequence). V dropped 2 bases and J dropped 6 bases, with 13 bases sitting between them. This CDR3 comprises 14 residues. CDR3 in amino acids: CASSLNGQGDGYTF. DNA for the CDR3: TGTGCCAGCAGTTTAAACGGCCAAGGGGATGGCTACACCTTC.

This clone was found a few times. This chain joins TRBV7-7 and TRBJ2-7; possible D gene TRBD1, 5 bases. Germline loops: CDR1 SSHAT, CDR2 FNYEAQ (reference sequence). The V and J ends lost 3 bases and 3 bases respectively, with 9 bases between them. The CDR3 spans 13 residues. The CDR3 DNA reads TGTGCCAGCAGCTTGTCGACAGACTACGAGCAGTACTTC. Translated, it gives CASSLSTDYEQYF.

V is TRBV6-4 and J is TRBJ2-3, with 16 bases that match TRBD2. CDR1 and CDR2 from the germline V gene are MRHNA and SNTAGT. Unmatched junction bases numbered 6, after V lost 6 bases and J lost 0 bases. This CDR3 contains 18 residues. The CDR3: CASSAGTSGGVSTDTQYF. The CDR3 bases are TGTGCCAGCAGCGCCGGGACTAGCGGGGGGGTTAGCACAGATACGCAGTATTTT.

V is TRBV2 and J is TRBJ2-7, with 11 nucleotides matching TRBD2. V gave up 0 bases and J gave up 2 bases; unmatched junction bases: 6. CDR3 length: 17 residues. Germline-derived CDR1 and CDR2 are SNHLY and FYNNEI. The CDR3 DNA reads as TGTGCCAGCAGTGAAGCTCCCCTAGCGGGGGGCACCTACGAGCAGTACTTC. Its translation is CASSEAPLAGGTYEQYF.

The chain carries TRBV30 and TRBJ1-5; a possible D gene is TRBD1 (6 bases). The CDR3 loop spans 14 amino acids. The germline gives CDR1 GTSNPN, CDR2 SVGIG (reference sequence). V lost 0 bases and J lost 7, with 13 bases in between. CDR3 DNA sequence: TGTGCCTGGAGTGTACGGGGGCGGGGGCAGCCCCAGCATTTT. Its protein is CAWSVRGRGQPQHF.

This chain links TRBV2 with TRBJ1-5; 7 bases line up with TRBD1. The CDR3 is 14 residues long. Germline CDR1 and CDR2: SNHLY and FYNNEI. J lost 7 bases, V lost 2 bases, and 5 bases had no gene match. CDR3 nucleotide sequence: TGTGCCAGCAGTGAACCAGGGGGTGACCAGCCCCAGCATTTT. It translates to CASSEPGGDQPQHF. The variable domain in full, with the rest retrieved from reference TRBV2 and TRBJ1-5, is EPEVTQTPSHQVTQMGQEVILRCVPISNHLYFYWYRQILGQKVEFLVSFYNNEISEKSEIFDDQFSVERPDGSNFTLKIRSTKLEDSAMYFCASSEPGGDQPQHFGDGTRLSIL.

The CDR3 spells CASRRTGGVEKLFF. The CDR3, as DNA: TGTGCCAGCAGGCGGACAGGGGGCGTTGAAAAACTGTTTTTT. The V gene is TRBV13, the J gene TRBJ1-4, with TRBD1 identical over 11 bases. There are 14 residues in the CDR3. The germline CDR1 and CDR2 sequences are PRHDT and FYEKMQ (reference sequence). With 6 bases clipped from V and 7 bases from J, the junction kept 4 bases outside the gene matches.

The genes are TRBV7-9 and TRBJ1-1; D is undetermined. Germline values: CDR1 SEHNR, CDR2 FQNEAQ (reference sequence). The V gene lost 6 bases and the J gene lost 3 bases, with 17 bases spanning the gap. CDR3 length: 15 amino acids. CDR3 DNA sequence: TGTGCCAGCAGTATCCTAGGCAGACGCGACACTGAAGCTTTCTTT. Translated, it gives CASSILGRRDTEAFF.

The chain has TRBV30 and TRBJ1-3; unclear D gene. This CDR3 is built from 13 residues. With 2 bases removed from V and 4 bases from J, the gap between germline ends came to 9 bases. CDR1 GTSNPN and CDR2 SVGIG come from the germline V gene (reference sequence). CDR3 nucleotide sequence: TGTGCCTGGAGTCAAAGAGGCGGAAACACCATATATTTT. Protein sequence: CAWSQRGGNTIYF.

The rearrangement joins TRBV2 to TRBJ1-1; D may be TRBD1 (5 bases). CDR3 length: 14 residues. Germline V gene data show CDR1 as SNHLY and CDR2 as FYNNEI. The V end lost 7 bases, the J end lost 1 base, and 13 bases lay between the germline ends. Here the CDR3 reads CASNNRNPNTEAFF. For the CDR3, the DNA is TGTGCCAGCAACAACAGGAATCCGAACACTGAAGCTTTCTTT.

This chain connects TRBV4-1 to TRBJ2-2; weak D call: TRBD2 (5 bases). The CDR3 length is 15 residues. Germline values: CDR1 MGHRA, CDR2 YSYEKL. V gave up 1 base and J gave up 3 bases, with 9 bases separating them. The CDR3 spells CASSQGGLDTGELFF. CDR3 DNA sequence: TGCGCCAGCAGCCAAGGAGGGTTAGACACCGGGGAGCTGTTTTTT.

This chain links TRBV11-2 with TRBJ2-3, with D maybe TRBD2 (5 bases). Trimming cost V 0 bases and J 6 bases, with 19 bases left between them. The CDR3 is 17 residues long. Germline CDR1 reads SGHAT; CDR2 reads FQNNGV. CDR3 sequence (DNA): TGTGCCAGCAGCTTAGATTCGGTACGGAGGATTGAGGATACGCAGTATTTT. Amino acid sequence: CASSLDSVRRIEDTQYF.

V is TRBV18 and J is TRBJ2-3; D might be TRBD1 (6 bases). V was pared by 2 bases and J by 4 bases, with 10 bases between. Germline V lookup: CDR1 KGHSH, CDR2 LQKENI. The CDR3 runs 14 residues. Here the CDR3 reads CASSPLQGADTQYF. The CDR3 coding sequence is TGTGCCAGCTCACCATTACAGGGCGCAGATACGCAGTATTTT.

The rearrangement joins TRBV7-9 to TRBJ2-1; 16 nucleotides match TRBD2. The V segment lost 3 bases and the J segment 7 bases; nucleotides outside the gene matches: 12. This CDR3 comprises 19 residues. Germline lookup yields CDR1 SEHNR and CDR2 FQNEAQ (reference sequence). CDR3 DNA sequence: TGTGCCAGCAGCTTCACCCCGGGACTAGCGGGGGGGCGGACGAATGAGCAGTTCTTC. Translated, it gives CASSFTPGLAGGRTNEQFF.

This clone was seen only a few times. The J gene is TRBJ1-2, the V gene TRBV7-3, with TRBD1 identical over 9 bases. V lost 6 bases, J lost 6 bases, and 8 bases stayed unmatched. The CDR3 spans 14 residues. Germline V gene lookup returns CDR1 SGHTA and CDR2 FQGTGA. CDR3 DNA sequence: TGTGCCAGCAGTCCCACAGGGGGCTCGAATGGCTACACCTTC. Translated, it gives CASSPTGGSNGYTF.

This chain links TRBV21-1 with TRBJ2-3; the listed D gene, TRBD1, was not tested against the DNA. TRBV21-1 is a recognized pseudogene. CDR3 length: 14 amino acids. DNA of the CDR3: TGTGCCAGCAGCTTCCGGGACAGGGAAGATACGCAGTATTTT. Protein sequence: CASSFRDREDTQYF.

The chain employs TRBV6-2 or TRBV6-3 and TRBJ1-6; D may be TRBD1 (6 bases). The CDR3 loop spans 16 amino acids. Germline CDR1 and CDR2: MNHEY and SVGEGT. Deletions cut 0 bases from V and 9 bases from J, with 15 bases between. In DNA form, the CDR3 reads TGTGCCAGCAGTTACTCGGTTCCAGGGGTTGGTTCACCCCTCCACTTT. As protein: CASSYSVPGVGSPLHF.

The chain carries TRBV6-5 and TRBJ1-3; TRBD1 matches at 7 bases. The CDR3 runs 16 residues. The germline gives CDR1 MNHEY, CDR2 SVGAGI. V dropped 4 bases and J dropped 4; count of bases not matched to a gene: 10. The CDR3 DNA sequence: TGTGCCAGCAGTTCTTTTCGACAGGGCATGGGAAACACCATATATTTT. As protein: CASSSFRQGMGNTIYF.

The J gene is TRBJ1-1, the V gene TRBV5-1; D remains ambiguous. The CDR3 contains 14 residues. Germline assignment: CDR1 SGHRS and CDR2 YFSETQ. The V gene lost 4 bases and the J gene lost 4 bases, with 14 bases spanning the gap. This CDR3 reads CASSPGAGVTEAFF. DNA of the CDR3: TGCGCCAGCAGCCCGGGTGCCGGGGTCACTGAAGCTTTCTTT.

The chain joins TRBV5-4 to TRBJ1-1, with TRBD1 as a possible D gene (5 bases). The V gene lost 3 bases and the J gene lost 5 bases, with 11 bases spanning the gap. This CDR3 has 13 residues. In germline, CDR1 is SGHNT, CDR2 YYREEE (reference sequence). As DNA, the CDR3 is TGTGCCAGCAGCTCCTGGGGGGGGACTGAAGCTTTCTTT. Protein sequence: CASSSWGGTEAFF.

The chain combines TRBV10-1 with TRBJ1-1; no definite D call. CDR3 size: 14 residues. V was trimmed by 2 bases and J by 1 base, leaving 8 bases between them. Germline V CDR1 and CDR2: WNHNN, SYGVQD (reference sequence). CDR3 in amino acids: CASSENRRNTEAFF. In DNA form, the CDR3 reads TGCGCCAGCAGTGAGAACAGAAGGAACACTGAAGCTTTCTTT.

This clone was counted between two and nine times. This sequence joins TRBV28 and TRBJ1-5; the D gene is possibly TRBD1 (5 bases). The CDR3 is 12 amino acids. The V and J ends lost 4 bases and 7 bases respectively, with 8 bases between them. The germline V gene encodes CDR1 MDHEN and CDR2 SYDVKM. Written as DNA, the CDR3 is TGTGCCAGCAGTTCAGGGTCCCAGCCCCAGCATTTT. It is translated as CASSSGSQPQHF.

The chain employs TRBV6-5 and TRBJ1-2; weak D call: TRBD1 (6 bases). This CDR3 is 14 amino acids long. Germline lookup yields CDR1 MNHEY and CDR2 SVGAGI. Deletions cut 6 bases from V and 1 base from J, with 12 bases between. The DNA for the CDR3 is TGTGCCAGCAGAAGACAGGAACGTAACTATGGCTACACCTTC. This sequence encodes CASRRQERNYGYTF.

In this sample, this clone turned up once. The chain uses TRBV25-1 and TRBJ1-2, with D possibly TRBD1 on 5 matching bases. From germline, CDR1 is MGHDK and CDR2 SYGVNS. The V end lost 1 base, the J end lost 8 bases, and 17 bases lay between the germline ends. There are 15 residues in the CDR3. The CDR3 nucleotides are TGTGCCAGCAGTGAATTGACTGCAGGGCCGGTCGGCTACACCTTC. Protein: CASSELTAGPVGYTF.

CDR3 region: CASSSNRESFMGELFF. DNA of the CDR3: TGTGCCAGCAGCTCTAACAGGGAGAGTTTTATGGGGGAGCTGTTTTTT. The V and J genes are TRBV7-2 and TRBJ2-2, with D possibly TRBD1 on 6 matching bases. V was trimmed by 4 bases and J by 8 bases, leaving 20 bases between them. This CDR3 has 16 amino acids. From germline, CDR1 is SGHTA and CDR2 FQGNSA.

In its sample, this clone was seen many times. As DNA, the CDR3 is TGTGCCAGCAGCCTTGATAATTCACCCCTCCACTTT. Translating gives CASSLDNSPLHF. The chain is built from TRBV5-4 and TRBJ1-6; the D is unclear. Germline loops: CDR1 SGHNT, CDR2 YYREEE (reference sequence). This CDR3 is built from 12 residues. V was pared by 4 bases and J by 5 bases, with 4 bases between.

The V and J genes are TRBV6-5 and TRBJ2-2, with TRBD1 identical over 10 bases. V was pared by 0 bases and J by 4 bases, with 2 bases of the junction left unmatched. The CDR3 contains 16 residues. The germline CDR1 and CDR2 sequences are MNHEY and SVGAGI. CDR3 in DNA: TGTGCCAGCAGTTACTCCGGGGACAGGGGCACCGGGGAGCTGTTTTTT. Translating gives CASSYSGDRGTGELFF.

This clone was observed a handful of times. The chain joins TRBV6-5 to TRBJ1-2, with D unclear. V lost 9 bases to trimming and J lost 5 bases, with 13 bases between them. The CDR3 length is 12 residues. CDR1 is MNHEY, CDR2 SVGAGI, per germline. DNA for the CDR3: TGTGCCAGTCGGCCGTCGGGATATGGCTACACCTTC. Translated: CASRPSGYGYTF.

This clone occurred once. The rearrangement links TRBV19 to TRBJ1-2, with D possibly TRBD1 on 6 matching bases. Germline loops: CDR1 LNHDA, CDR2 SQIVND (reference sequence). The CDR3 length is 14 residues. Trimming stripped 5 bases from V and 4 bases from J, with 14 bases between. The CDR3 nucleotides are TGTGCCAGTAGTTCCCGGACAGACCTCTATGGCTACACCTTC. Residues: CASSSRTDLYGYTF.

The chain has TRBV12-2 and TRBJ2-3; no check of the table's D call, TRBD2, against the DNA was made. TRBV12-2 is tagged as a pseudogene. There are 16 residues in the CDR3. CDR3: CASRLSRQRSTDTQYF. CDR3 sequence (DNA): TGTGCAAGTCGCTTAAGCCGTCAGCGGTCCACAGATACGCAGTATTTT.